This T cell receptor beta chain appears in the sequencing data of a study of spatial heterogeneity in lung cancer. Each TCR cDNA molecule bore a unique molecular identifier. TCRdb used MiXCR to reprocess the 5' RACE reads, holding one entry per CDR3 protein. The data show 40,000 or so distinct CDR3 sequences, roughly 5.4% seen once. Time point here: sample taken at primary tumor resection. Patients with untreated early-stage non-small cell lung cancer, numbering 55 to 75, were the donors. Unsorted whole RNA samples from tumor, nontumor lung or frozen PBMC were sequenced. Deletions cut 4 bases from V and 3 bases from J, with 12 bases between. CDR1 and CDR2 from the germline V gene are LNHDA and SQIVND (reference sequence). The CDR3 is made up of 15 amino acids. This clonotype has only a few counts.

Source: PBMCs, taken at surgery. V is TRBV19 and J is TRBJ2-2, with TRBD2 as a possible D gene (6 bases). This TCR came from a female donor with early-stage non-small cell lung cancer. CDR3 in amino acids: CASSSGTRDTGELFF. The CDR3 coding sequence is TGTGCCAGTAGTAGCGGGACTCGAGACACCGGGGAGCTGTTTTTT.